This TCR beta chain was obtained from a study of T cells in Graves' hyperthyroidism and ophthalmopathy. The germline V gene encodes CDR1 LGHDT and CDR2 YNNKEL (reference sequence). This CDR3 comprises 15 residues. With V trimmed by 4 bases and J by 7 bases, 8 bases remained unmatched. Amplified regions were TCR beta CDR3 sequences from RNA transcripts. Researchers ran a first-round RT-PCR on the TCR CDR3 using the HTBI primer set. One entry per CDR3 protein results from TCRdb running MiXCR on the multiplex PCR reads. The sample has about 590,000 distinct CDR3 sequences; about a sixth are singletons. This clonotype has more than one count but fewer than ten.

This sequence originates from a young woman with Graves' hyperthyroidism. Sequenced material: blood. The V gene is TRBV3-1, the J gene TRBJ2-1; 9 bases map to TRBD2. The CDR3 is CASSLGLATGNEQFF. In DNA form, the CDR3 reads TGTGCCAGCAGCCTAGGACTAGCGACAGGAAATGAGCAGTTCTTC.